These 27 T cell receptor beta chains were all obtained from the same sample, sequenced in a study of blood T cell repertoires in COVID-19. The protocol was immunoSEQ multiplex PCR, while the TCRdb copy is restricted to in-frame clones and leaves out a portion. The table shows 200,000 to 250,000 clones, with under 90% occurring only once. Source material: PBMCs or T cells enriched from blood (not recorded which). The receptor set was obtained from a man aged 55 to 69 who had recovered from COVID-19.

The rearrangement uses TRBV11-2 and TRBJ1-2; tentatively, D is TRBD1 (6 bases). The CDR3 spans 15 residues. Germline V CDR1 and CDR2: SGHAT, FQNNGV. Between the trimmed V and J ends, which lost 4 bases and 7 bases, there was a span of 19 bases. The chain's CDR3 is CASSSHGGGLGGYTF. DNA for the CDR3: TGTGCCAGCAGCTCACACGGGGGGGGGCTCGGTGGCTACACCTTC.

This chain uses TRBV7-2 with TRBJ2-5; D possibly corresponds to TRBD2 (6 bases). The CDR3 consists of 16 residues. Trimming left V 4 bases short and J 5 bases short, with 20 bases between. Germline CDR1 and CDR2: SGHTA and FQGNSA. CDR3: CASSSGVRGTRETQYF. The DNA for the CDR3 is TGTGCCAGCAGCTCGGGGGTTCGGGGGACCCGGGAGACCCAGTACTTC.

V is TRBV2 and J is TRBJ2-2; 16 bases align to TRBD2. V shed 3 bases, J shed 4 bases, and the junction held 5 bases outside the gene matches. The CDR3 is 18 amino acids. Germline values: CDR1 SNHLY, CDR2 FYNNEI. The CDR3 bases are TGTGCCAGCAGTGACCCGGGACTAGCGGGGGGGCTCACCGGGGAGCTGTTTTTT. Translating it yields CASSDPGLAGGLTGELFF.

V usage is TRBV10-3 and J usage is TRBJ1-2, with TRBD1 identical over 8 bases. There are 16 residues in the CDR3. Germline V gene data show CDR1 as ENHRY and CDR2 as SYGVKD. Unmatched junction bases numbered 9, after V lost 3 bases and J lost 3 bases. CDR3 residues: CAISEAGTGGYYGYTF. The CDR3 coding sequence is TGTGCCATCAGTGAAGCAGGAACAGGGGGGTACTATGGCTACACCTTC.

This chain uses TRBV7-3 with TRBJ2-6; perhaps TRBD2 as D (6 bases). Trimming took 5 bases from V and 4 from J, leaving 12 bases between them. Germline values: CDR1 SGHTA, CDR2 FQGTGA. The CDR3 sequence is 15 residues long. The CDR3 DNA reads TGTGCCAGCAGCCTAGGAGGGTCCGGGGCCAACGTCCTGACTTTC. The encoded protein is CASSLGGSGANVLTF.

CDR3 sequence: CASSPYQGVSGYTF. The CDR3 DNA reads as TGTGCCAGCAGCCCCTACCAGGGGGTTAGTGGCTACACCTTC. This chain joins TRBV7-2 and TRBJ1-2; 7 nucleotides line up with TRBD1. Unmatched junction bases numbered 10, after V lost 5 bases and J lost 7 bases. Germline V CDR1 and CDR2: SGHTA, FQGNSA. This CDR3 comprises 14 residues.

CDR3 protein: CASSQDLGGSEKLFF. DNA of the CDR3: TGTGCCAGCAGCCAAGATTTGGGGGGTAGCGAAAAACTGTTTTTT. The V and J genes are TRBV3-1 (or the pseudogene TRBV3-2) and TRBJ1-4, with TRBD1 as a possible D gene (5 bases). The CDR3 extends over 15 amino acids. In germline, CDR1 is LGHDT, CDR2 YNNKEL (reference sequence). The V gene lost 0 bases and the J gene lost 8 bases, with 13 bases spanning the gap.

The chain couples TRBV7-2 to TRBJ1-6; D perhaps matches TRBD1 (5 bases). Per germline, CDR1 SGHTA and CDR2 FQGNSA. Between the trimmed V and J ends, which lost 2 bases and 9 bases, there was a span of 14 bases. The CDR3 has 15 amino acids. The CDR3 loop reads CASSLRGPLSSPLHF. Here the CDR3 DNA reads TGTGCCAGCAGCTTAAGGGGCCCCTTAAGTTCACCCCTCCACTTT.

The V call is TRBV7-9, the J call TRBJ2-5, with 9 bases fitting TRBD1. This CDR3 region has 13 residues. The germline CDR1 and CDR2 sequences are SEHNR and FQNEAQ (reference sequence). J gave up 5 bases and V 4 bases, and 2 bases lay outside the gene matches. The CDR3: CASSWTGVETQYF. In DNA form, the CDR3 reads TGTGCCAGCAGCTGGACAGGGGTGGAGACCCAGTACTTC.

The chain uses TRBV29-1 and TRBJ2-1; 8 bases map to TRBD2. The CDR3 runs to 13 residues. The trim removed 7 bases at V and 9 bases at J, leaving 11 bases unmatched. Germline V gene data show CDR1 as SQVTM and CDR2 as ANQGSEA. CDR3 loop: CSARSGGSGEQFF. Written as DNA, the CDR3 is TGCAGCGCTCGTTCGGGGGGGAGTGGTGAGCAGTTCTTC.

The rearrangement joins TRBV7-3 to TRBJ2-7; D gene unclear. The CDR3 has 13 amino acids. CDR1 and CDR2 from the germline V gene are SGHTA and FQGTGA. The germline V and J ends were trimmed by 5 bases and 7 bases, with 15 bases remaining between them. The CDR3 is CASSPATGGEQYF. The CDR3 nucleotides are TGTGCCAGCAGCCCCGCGACGGGTGGAGAGCAGTACTTC.

This sequence joins TRBV6-5 and TRBJ2-1; the D gene is possibly TRBD1 (5 bases). This CDR3 region has 16 residues. Looked up from germline, CDR1 is MNHEY and CDR2 is SVGAGI. V lost 0 bases to trimming and J lost 2 bases, with 11 bases between them. The CDR3 sequence: CASSYSSGFAYNEQFF. In nucleotides, the CDR3 is TGTGCCAGCAGTTACTCGTCAGGGTTTGCCTACAATGAGCAGTTCTTC.

V usage is TRBV7-2 and J usage is TRBJ1-1, with 10 bases aligning to TRBD1. Losses at the gene ends were 3 bases for V and 7 bases for J; bases not matched to a gene: 8. Germline loops: CDR1 SGHTA, CDR2 FQGNSA. This CDR3 region has 15 residues. The CDR3 DNA sequence: TGTGCCAGCAGCTTCGCAAGACAGGGGGCGGGTGAAGCTTTCTTT. Residues: CASSFARQGAGEAFF.

The chain carries TRBV11-2 and TRBJ2-5; TRBD2 matches at 10 bases. The CDR3 runs to 15 residues. Trimming took 3 bases from V and 5 from J; bases not matched to a gene: 6. CDR1 and CDR2 from the germline V gene are SGHAT and FQNNGV. The CDR3 bases are TGTGCCAGCAGCTTGGGACTAGCGATGGGGGAGACCCAGTACTTC. This codes for CASSLGLAMGETQYF.

This chain joins TRBV4-3 and TRBJ2-1, with D possibly matching TRBD1 (6 bases). The CDR3 contains 18 residues. V was trimmed by 0 bases and J by 1 base, leaving 16 bases between them. Germline V CDR1 and CDR2: LGHNA, YSLEER. Here the CDR3 DNA reads TGCGCCAGCAGCCAAGAGCGGTACAGGGTGGGATCCTACAATGAGCAGTTCTTC. Its translation: CASSQERYRVGSYNEQFF.

V gene TRBV3-1 (or the pseudogene TRBV3-2) combines with J gene TRBJ1-5, with 8 bases identical to TRBD1. The germline V gene encodes CDR1 LGHDT and CDR2 YNNKEL (reference sequence). This CDR3 is 15 amino acids long. The trim removed 1 base at V and 4 bases at J, leaving 3 bases unmatched. The CDR3: CASSQGGQGNQPQHF. Written as DNA, the CDR3 is TGTGCCAGCAGCCAAGGCGGACAGGGAAATCAGCCCCAGCATTTT.

The gene calls are TRBV5-4 and TRBJ1-3; D might be TRBD1 (6 bases). Trimming cost V 0 bases and J 0 bases, with 10 bases left between them. The CDR3 has 16 amino acids. Germline CDR1 and CDR2: SGHNT and YYREEE (reference sequence). The CDR3 protein is CASSLGGQHSGNTIYF. CDR3 nucleotides: TGTGCCAGCAGCTTGGGTGGACAGCACTCTGGAAACACCATATATTTT.

This clone showed up just once. This chain uses TRBV15 with TRBJ1-1; 10 bases line up with TRBD1. The germline V gene has CDR1 LNHNV and CDR2 YYDKDF (reference sequence). The CDR3 runs to 13 residues. The junction had 4 bases not matched to a gene; V was cut back by 1 base and J by 11 bases. CDR3 sequence: CATSRAKGQGAFF. In DNA form, the CDR3 reads TGTGCCACCAGCAGAGCTAAGGGACAGGGGGCTTTCTTT. The variable domain in full, completed from reference TRBV15 and TRBJ1-1, reads DAMVIQNPRYQVTQFGKPVTLSCSQTLNHNVMYWYQQKSSQAPKLLFHYYDKDFNNEADTPDNFQSRRPNTSFCFLDIRSPGLGDTAMYLCATSRAKGQGAFFGQGTRLTVV.

As to this clone: The junction and the germline gene differ at one end; a read error may be behind it. V is TRBV7-7 and J is TRBJ1-1; D gene ambiguous. The CDR3 is made up of 13 amino acids. Per the germline V gene, CDR1 is SSHAT and CDR2 is FNYEAQ (reference sequence). This CDR3 reads CASSFALNTEAFF. The CDR3 coding sequence is TGTGCTAGCAGCTTTGCCCTAAACACTGAAGCTTTCTTT.

This clone has only a few counts. The rearrangement links TRBV5-1 to TRBJ2-3, with TRBD1 as a possible D gene (6 bases). The CDR3 is made up of 15 amino acids. Germline V CDR1 and CDR2: SGHRS, YFSETQ. Trimming removed 4 bases from V and 2 bases from J, with 14 bases in between. CDR3 protein: CASSPIRTDTDTQYF. The CDR3 nucleotides read TGCGCCAGCAGCCCGATTCGGACAGACACAGATACGCAGTATTTT. The entire variable domain, with the rest obtained from reference TRBV5-1 and TRBJ2-3, is as follows: KAGVTQTPRYLIKTRGQQVTLSCSPISGHRSVSWYQQTPGQGLQFLFEYFSETQRNKGNFPGRFSGRQFSNSRSEMNVSTLELGDSALYLCASSPIRTDTDTQYFGPGTRLTVL.

J is TRBJ1-1 and V is TRBV20-1; D might be TRBD1 (6 bases). Germline lookup yields CDR1 DFQATT and CDR2 SNEGSKA (reference sequence). The CDR3 extends over 11 amino acids. CDR3 DNA sequence: TGCGGATCACAGGGGAACACTGAAGCTTTCTTT. Its protein is CGSQGNTEAFF.

J is TRBJ2-3 and V is TRBV5-1, with 9 bases identical to TRBD2. Per germline, CDR1 SGHRS and CDR2 YFSETQ. The CDR3 consists of 15 residues. With 3 bases clipped from V and 2 bases from J, the junction kept 4 bases outside the gene matches. The CDR3 loop reads CASSSSSGVTDTQYF. The CDR3 bases are TGCGCCAGCAGCTCTTCTAGCGGGGTCACAGATACGCAGTATTTT.

V and J are TRBV30 and TRBJ1-1, with 10 bases that match TRBD1. CDR1 is GTSNPN, CDR2 SVGIG, per germline (reference sequence). The CDR3 is made up of 13 amino acids. V was pared by 4 bases and J by 4 bases, with 3 bases of the junction left unmatched. CDR3 protein: CAWTGDRGTEAFF. The CDR3 nucleotides read TGTGCCTGGACCGGGGACAGGGGCACTGAAGCTTTCTTT.

This rearrangement joins TRBV11-3 to TRBJ2-7; 7 positions match TRBD1. Per germline, CDR1 SGHNT and CDR2 YENEEA. The CDR3 sequence is 14 residues long. Trimming at V came to 3 bases and at J to 1 base, leaving 3 bases not matched to a gene. CDR3 sequence: CASSFRQGSYEQYF. The CDR3 DNA is TGTGCCAGCAGCTTCCGACAGGGATCCTACGAGCAGTACTTC. Drawing the rest from reference TRBV11-3 and TRBJ2-7, the complete variable domain is EAGVVQSPRYKIIEKKQPVAFWCNPISGHNTLYWYLQNLGQGPELLIRYENEEAVDDSQLPKDRFSAERLKGVDSTLKIQPAELGDSAVYLCASSFRQGSYEQYFGPGTRLTVT.

J is TRBJ2-7 and V is TRBV19, with D unresolved. In germline, CDR1 is LNHDA, CDR2 SQIVND (reference sequence). The V end lost 3 bases, the J end lost 3 bases, and 6 bases lay between the germline ends. The CDR3 has 12 residues. The CDR3 reads CASSITRYEQYF. The CDR3 DNA follows: TGTGCCAGTAGTATCACTCGCTACGAGCAGTACTTC.

V gene TRBV19 combines with J gene TRBJ1-6, with 10 bases lining up with TRBD1. The CDR3 sequence is 18 residues long. V lost 4 bases and J lost 10; bases outside the gene matches: 16. Germline assignment: CDR1 LNHDA and CDR2 SQIVND (reference sequence). The CDR3 protein is CASSTLPRQGATGSPLHF. CDR3 nucleotide sequence: TGTGCCAGTAGTACGTTACCGAGACAGGGGGCGACGGGGTCACCCCTCCACTTT.

This clone was seen just once. This rearrangement joins TRBV7-9 to TRBJ1-2; 9 nucleotides line up with TRBD1. Trimming removed 1 base from V and 4 bases from J; junction bases left unmatched: 7. CDR3 length: 16 residues. Germline lookup yields CDR1 SEHNR and CDR2 FQNEAQ (reference sequence). The CDR3 here is CASSLDVGTGFYGYTF. The CDR3 DNA reads as TGTGCCAGCAGCTTAGACGTAGGGACAGGGTTCTATGGCTACACCTTC.